Below, one T cell receptor (beta chain) is given with its context. The CDR3 is made up of 15 amino acids. Germline CDR1 MNHEY, CDR2 SVGAGI. V gave up 1 base and J gave up 7 bases, with 11 bases separating them. The record originates from a study of OX40 agonist ivuxolimab in advanced cancers. Here immunoSEQ multiplex PCR was the method, and the copy in TCRdb shows in-frame clones only, minus some. The sample shows about 93,000 clones, about 92% of them seen only once. The sequence derives from an adult with an advanced solid tumor such as melanoma, head and neck, liver or kidney cancer. The specimen comprised CD4+ or CD8+ T cells sorted from blood, sampled in a trial of the OX40 agonist ivuxolimab. The V gene is TRBV6-5, the J gene TRBJ1-6; TRBD1 might be the D (5 bases). Here the CDR3 reads CASSYFGAKNSPLHF. The CDR3 nucleotides read TGTGCCAGCAGTTACTTCGGGGCCAAAAATTCACCCCTCCACTTT.